The subject of this entry is one TCR beta chain. Vbeta (60) and Jbeta (13) primers were used in the PCR. Measured with immunoSEQ multiplex PCR; TCRdb has only the in-frame clones, and not every one. Of 85,000 to 130,000 clones listed, approximately 82% are singletons. The data derive from a study of cytomegalovirus exposure and HLA in healthy donors. The sample taken for sequencing was PBMCs. This TCR was recovered from a man aged 35 to 55 in good health and CMV-seronegative.

For the CDR3, the DNA is TGTGCCAGCAGCCGACAGGGATTTTCCTACGAGCAGTACTTC. The encoded protein is CASSRQGFSYEQYF. This sequence joins TRBV9 and TRBJ2-7; 7 bases are shared with TRBD1. The CDR3 covers 14 residues. V was clipped by 4 bases and J by 1 base; unmatched bases: 5. The germline V gene encodes CDR1 SGDLS and CDR2 YYNGEE.